These 13 T cell receptor beta chains came from one sample sequenced in a study of OX40 agonist ivuxolimab in advanced cancers. Libraries were made using the immunoSEQ multiplex PCR assay. TCRdb mirrors the immuneACCESS table, restricted to in-frame sequences. Some clones are absent from its copies; in checked studies, under half trace to an unresolved V gene, and the reason for the others is unknown. The sample table shows 74,000 or so clones, and around 85% are seen once. Under 2.5% of the sample is taken by the ten largest. Sequenced here: CD4+ or CD8+ T cells sorted from blood, sampled in a trial of the OX40 agonist ivuxolimab. All receptors come from an adult with an advanced solid tumor such as melanoma, head and neck, liver or kidney cancer.

The chain is built from TRBV5-8 and TRBJ1-6; the match to TRBD1 covers 9 bases. With 2 bases clipped from V and 4 bases from J, the junction kept 1 base outside the gene matches. The germline gives CDR1 SGHTS, CDR2 YDEGEE. CDR3 length: 15 residues. The CDR3 loop reads CASSLGTGYNSPLHF. In nucleotides, the CDR3 is TGTGCCAGCAGCTTAGGGACAGGGTATAATTCACCCCTCCACTTT.

The chain couples TRBV14 to TRBJ2-7; D not resolved. Trimming shortened V by 0 bases and J by 6 bases, and 12 bases separated the two germline ends. This CDR3 is 14 amino acids long. Germline values: CDR1 SGHDN, CDR2 FVKESK. This CDR3 reads CASSQDQSWREQYF. CDR3 DNA: TGTGCCAGCAGCCAAGATCAGAGCTGGCGCGAGCAGTACTTC. The complete variable domain, with remaining parts taken from reference TRBV14 and TRBJ2-7, reads EAGVTQFPSHSVIEKGQTVTLRCDPISGHDNLYWYRRVMGKEIKFLLHFVKESKQDESGMPNNRFLAERTGGTYSTLKVQPAELEDSGVYFCASSQDQSWREQYFGPGTRLTVT.

The V and J genes are TRBV2 and TRBJ2-4; D unresolved. Germline V lookup: CDR1 SNHLY, CDR2 FYNNEI. V shed 7 bases and J shed 0 bases, with 10 bases lying between them. This CDR3 comprises 14 residues. CDR3 amino acids: CASTDLIAKNIQYF. The CDR3 bases are TGTGCCAGCACAGACCTGATAGCCAAAAACATTCAGTACTTC.

V gene TRBV5-8 combines with J gene TRBJ1-6; D remains ambiguous. This CDR3 spans 14 amino acids. The V end lost 5 bases, the J end lost 13 bases, and 19 bases lay between the germline ends. CDR1 and CDR2 from the germline V gene are SGHTS and YDEGEE. The CDR3 region is CASSGIVAIGPLHF. The CDR3 DNA is TGTGCCAGCAGTGGGATCGTGGCCATTGGGCCCCTCCACTTT.

This chain links TRBV6-5 with TRBJ1-4, with D perhaps TRBD1 (5 bases). The CDR3 is 15 amino acids. Germline assignment: CDR1 MNHEY and CDR2 SVGAGI. Between the trimmed V and J ends, which lost 6 bases and 2 bases, there was a span of 13 bases. CDR3 loop: CASSLQGWTNEKLFF. The CDR3, as DNA: TGTGCCAGCAGCCTCCAGGGCTGGACTAATGAAAAACTGTTTTTT.

This chain joins TRBV6-5 and TRBJ1-4; a weak D match, TRBD1 (5 bases). Trimming cost V 5 bases and J 5 bases, with 12 bases left between them. This CDR3 is 14 amino acids long. Germline CDR1 and CDR2: MNHEY and SVGAGI. CDR3 region: CASSRQYQNEKLFF. The CDR3 DNA sequence: TGTGCCAGCAGTCGACAGTACCAAAATGAAAAACTGTTTTTT.

The chain couples TRBV6-6 to TRBJ2-7; possible D gene TRBD2, 5 bases. Looked up from germline, CDR1 is MNHNY and CDR2 is SVGAGI (reference sequence). This CDR3 has 13 residues. V lost 1 base and J lost 6, with 10 bases in between. CDR3 DNA: TGTGCCAGCAGTTACTTTGAGGGAATCGAGCAGTACTTC. Amino acids: CASSYFEGIEQYF.

The chain employs TRBV6-1 and TRBJ1-3; unclear D gene. The V gene lost 8 bases and the J gene lost 4 bases, with 12 bases spanning the gap. Germline V CDR1 and CDR2: MNHNS, SASEGT. The CDR3 loop spans 13 amino acids. The CDR3 DNA sequence: TGTGCCAGCGTTAAAGACATCGGAAACACCATATATTTT. Residues: CASVKDIGNTIYF.

There are a few counts of this clone. J is TRBJ2-5 and V is TRBV29-1; D is possibly TRBD2 (5 bases). The CDR3 totals 13 residues. Germline CDR1 and CDR2: SQVTM and ANQGSEA. Between the trimmed V and J ends, which lost 4 bases and 2 bases, there was a span of 11 bases. The CDR3 protein is CSVVATKQETQYF. The CDR3 DNA reads as TGCAGCGTTGTAGCGACTAAACAAGAGACCCAGTACTTC.

This chain uses TRBV28 with TRBJ2-1; TRBD2 agrees at 9 bases. This CDR3 spans 15 amino acids. Trimming removed 2 bases from V and 12 bases from J; junction bases left unmatched: 11. Germline V gene sequence: CDR1 MDHEN, CDR2 SYDVKM. DNA of the CDR3: TGTGCCAGCAGTTTAGGGTCTAGCGGGAAAAGGTTGCAGTTCTTC. It translates to CASSLGSSGKRLQFF.

J is TRBJ1-1 and V is TRBV19, with TRBD1 as a possible D gene (6 bases). CDR1 LNHDA and CDR2 SQIVND come from the germline V gene (reference sequence). CDR3 length: 10 amino acids. Trimming left V 7 bases short and J 8 bases short, with 8 bases between. For the CDR3, the DNA is TGTGCCAGTATAGACAGGGAAGCTTTCTTT. Its protein product is CASIDREAFF.

The chain joins TRBV2 to TRBJ1-1; D is unresolved. V lost 3 bases to trimming and J lost 5 bases, with 4 bases between them. The length of the CDR3 is 11 residues. Germline CDR1 and CDR2: SNHLY and FYNNEI. The CDR3 loop is CASSERTEAFF. In DNA form, the CDR3 reads TGTGCCAGCAGTGAGAGGACTGAAGCTTTCTTT.

This clone was found a few times. The J gene is TRBJ1-2, the V gene TRBV21-1; the table's D call TRBD1 went unverified against the DNA. TRBV21-1 has pseudogene status. The CDR3 length is 14 residues. CDR3 in DNA: TGTGCCAGCATCTCACAGGGACCTAACTATGGCTACACCTTC. Its protein is CASISQGPNYGYTF.